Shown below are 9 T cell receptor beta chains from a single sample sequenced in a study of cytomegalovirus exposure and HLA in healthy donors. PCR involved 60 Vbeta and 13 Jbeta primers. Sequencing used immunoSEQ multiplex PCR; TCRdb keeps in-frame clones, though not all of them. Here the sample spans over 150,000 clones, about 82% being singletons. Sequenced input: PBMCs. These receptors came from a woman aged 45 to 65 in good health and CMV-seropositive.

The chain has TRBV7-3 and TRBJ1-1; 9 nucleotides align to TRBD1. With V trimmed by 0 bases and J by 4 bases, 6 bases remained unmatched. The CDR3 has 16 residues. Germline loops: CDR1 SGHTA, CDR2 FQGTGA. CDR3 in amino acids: CASSLTFGQGPTEAFF. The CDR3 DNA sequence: TGTGCCAGCAGCTTAACGTTCGGACAGGGGCCCACTGAAGCTTTCTTT.

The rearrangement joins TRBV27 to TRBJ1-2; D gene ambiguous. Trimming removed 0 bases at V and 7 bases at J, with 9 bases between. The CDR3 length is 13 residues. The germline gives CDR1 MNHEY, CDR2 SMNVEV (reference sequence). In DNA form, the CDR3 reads TGTGCCAGCAGTTTATCGGGCATTGGTGGCTACACCTTC. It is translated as CASSLSGIGGYTF.

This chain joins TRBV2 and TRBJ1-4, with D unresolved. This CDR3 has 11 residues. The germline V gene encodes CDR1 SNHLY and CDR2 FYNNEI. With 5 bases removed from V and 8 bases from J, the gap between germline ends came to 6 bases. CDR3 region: CASSRSEKLFF. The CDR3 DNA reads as TGTGCCAGCAGTCGGAGCGAAAAACTGTTTTTT.

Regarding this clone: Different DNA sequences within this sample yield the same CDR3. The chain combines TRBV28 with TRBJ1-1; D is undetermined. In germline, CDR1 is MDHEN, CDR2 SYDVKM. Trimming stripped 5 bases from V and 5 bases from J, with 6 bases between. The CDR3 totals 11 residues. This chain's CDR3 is CASSVRTEAFF. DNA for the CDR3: TGTGCCAGCAGTGTGAGGACTGAAGCTTTCTTT.

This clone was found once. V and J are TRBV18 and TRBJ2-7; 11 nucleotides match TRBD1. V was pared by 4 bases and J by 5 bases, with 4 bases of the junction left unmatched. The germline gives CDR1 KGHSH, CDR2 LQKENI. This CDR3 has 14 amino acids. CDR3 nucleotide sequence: TGTGCCAGCTCACTCCGGGACAGGGGGAACGAGCAGTACTTC. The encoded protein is CASSLRDRGNEQYF.

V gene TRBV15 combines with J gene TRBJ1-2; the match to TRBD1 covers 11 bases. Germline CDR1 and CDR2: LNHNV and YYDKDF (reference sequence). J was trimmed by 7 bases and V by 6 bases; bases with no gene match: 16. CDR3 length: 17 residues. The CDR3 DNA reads TGTGCCACCAGGAAAACCGGGGAGGACAGGGGGCACGGTGGCTACACCTTC. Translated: CATRKTGEDRGHGGYTF.

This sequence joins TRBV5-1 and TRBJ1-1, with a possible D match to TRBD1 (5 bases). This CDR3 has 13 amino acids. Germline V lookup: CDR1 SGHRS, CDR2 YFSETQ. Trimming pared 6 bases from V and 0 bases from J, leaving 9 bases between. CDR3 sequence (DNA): TGCGCCAGCAAAGGGGAAGTGAACACTGAAGCTTTCTTT. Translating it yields CASKGEVNTEAFF.

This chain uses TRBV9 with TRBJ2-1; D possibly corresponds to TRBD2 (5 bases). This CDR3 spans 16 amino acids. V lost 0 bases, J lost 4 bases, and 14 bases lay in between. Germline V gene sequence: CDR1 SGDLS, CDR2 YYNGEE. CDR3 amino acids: CASSVVMRADYNEQFF. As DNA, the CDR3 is TGTGCCAGCAGCGTAGTTATGCGGGCGGATTACAATGAGCAGTTCTTC.

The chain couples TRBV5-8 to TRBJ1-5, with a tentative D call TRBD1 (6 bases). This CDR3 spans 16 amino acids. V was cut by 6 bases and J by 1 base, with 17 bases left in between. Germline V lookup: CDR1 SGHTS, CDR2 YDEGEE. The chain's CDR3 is CASNKRGGASNQPQHF. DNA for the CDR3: TGTGCCAGCAACAAACGAGGGGGAGCGAGCAATCAGCCCCAGCATTTT.